The source of this TCR beta chain is a study of T cells in Graves' hyperthyroidism and ophthalmopathy. This clonotype was observed a handful of times. Per germline, CDR1 LGHNT and CDR2 FRNRAP. Trimming pared 0 bases from V and 1 base from J, leaving 9 bases between. The CDR3 is 15 residues long. Amplified regions were TCR beta CDR3 sequences from RNA transcripts. When the TCR CDR3 underwent first-round RT-PCR, the HTBI primer set was used. MiXCR, applied by TCRdb to the multiplex PCR reads, yields one record per CDR3 protein. Of approximately 490,000 distinct CDR3 sequences in the sample, under 25% were seen once. Lactation, pregnancy, other autoimmune disease or uncontrolled infection led to exclusion of patients. Used for diagnoses were clinical symptoms, serum thyroxine and TRAb, thyroid ultrasound and orbital computed tomography. It was 8.5 to 10 ml of fresh peripheral blood that supplied the PBMCs.

The clonotype was recovered from a woman aged 65 to 85 with Graves' ophthalmopathy. Sequenced sample: blood. This chain uses TRBV12-5 with TRBJ1-2; weak D call: TRBD1 (5 bases). The CDR3 DNA is TGTGCTAGTGGTTTGGTACTGGGGGGTAACTATGGCTACACCTTC. Its protein product is CASGLVLGGNYGYTF.